This TCR beta chain emerged from a study of long-term antiretroviral therapy in people with HIV. Study-level findings and limits: Drawn between the mid-2000s and the late 2010s, the blood was possibly obtained under older ART regimens. Documentation of ART adherence, viral resistance or therapy changes was absent.

Turning to this clone: Its antigen is still unknown.

The run of the v3.0 immunoSEQ assay was at survey level. The method was immunoSEQ multiplex PCR; TCRdb's version includes in-frame clones alone and lacks a portion of them. Among fewer than 40,000 clones listed, roughly 85% were seen once. The CDR3 is 14 residues long. Germline V lookup: CDR1 SGHAT, CDR2 FQNNGV. After removal of 6 bases from V and 3 bases from J, the junction contained 7 bases not matched to a gene. This chain links TRBV11-2 with TRBJ1-1; the match to TRBD1 covers 7 bases. The TCR was taken from a woman aged 45-65 years with HIV. Material: unsorted PBMCs, obtained 3.1 years after starting antiretroviral therapy. The CDR3 sequence is CASRRTGADTEAFF. CDR3 in DNA: TGTGCCAGCAGGCGTACAGGGGCGGACACTGAAGCTTTCTTT.